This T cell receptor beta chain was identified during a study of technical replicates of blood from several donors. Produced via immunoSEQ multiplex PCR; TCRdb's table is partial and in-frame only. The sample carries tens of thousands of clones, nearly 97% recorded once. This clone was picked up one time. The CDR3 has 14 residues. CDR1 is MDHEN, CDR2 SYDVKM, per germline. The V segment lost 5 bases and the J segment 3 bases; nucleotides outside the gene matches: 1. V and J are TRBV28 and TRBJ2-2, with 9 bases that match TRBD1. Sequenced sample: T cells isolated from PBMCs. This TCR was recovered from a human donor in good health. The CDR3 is CASSGQGYTGELFF. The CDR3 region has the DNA TGTGCCAGCAGTGGACAGGGGTACACCGGGGAGCTGTTTTTT.